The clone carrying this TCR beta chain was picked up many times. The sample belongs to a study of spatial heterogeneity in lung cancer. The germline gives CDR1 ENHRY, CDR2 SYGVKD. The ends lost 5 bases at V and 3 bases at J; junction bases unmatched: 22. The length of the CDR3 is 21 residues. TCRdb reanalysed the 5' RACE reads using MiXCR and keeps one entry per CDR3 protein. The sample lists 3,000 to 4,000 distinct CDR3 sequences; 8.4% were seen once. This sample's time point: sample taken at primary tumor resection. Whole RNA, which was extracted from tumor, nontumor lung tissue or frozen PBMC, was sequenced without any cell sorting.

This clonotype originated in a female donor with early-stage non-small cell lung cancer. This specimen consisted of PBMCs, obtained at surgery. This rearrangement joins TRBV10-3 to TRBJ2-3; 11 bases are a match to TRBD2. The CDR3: CAISRPIAGGPLVGATDTQYF. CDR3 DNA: TGTGCCATCAGTCGGCCCATAGCGGGGGGGCCACTTGTCGGCGCGACAGATACGCAGTATTTT.